The rows below give T cell receptor beta chains drawn from one sample of a study of T cells in localized non-small cell lung cancer. The table came from immunoSEQ multiplex PCR; TCRdb's copy has only in-frame clones and leaves some out. The sample lists 39,000 or so clones; 75% to 85% were seen once. The source was PBMCs, collected before any cancer treatment. The receptors come from a man aged 40 to 75 with stage II lung adenocarcinoma. Each CDR3 is given with its conserved first and last residue. A D gene is named only where the DNA matches it firmly. Rows may omit the clone size; those that give it use once, few, many or a size class.

DNA	CDR3	D	J	size	V
TGCAGCGTTGTGGCCCACGCCAACAATGAGCAGTTCTTC	CSVVAHANNEQFF	NA	TRBJ2-1	NA	TRBV29-1
TGTGCCAGCAGCTTGTACCCGGGAGAGCAGTACTTC	CASSLYPGEQYF	NA	TRBJ2-7	NA	TRBV13
TGTGCCAGCAGCTATGGCGAGGGATCCCAGACCCAGTACTTC	CASSYGEGSQTQYF	NA	TRBJ2-5	NA	TRBV7-9
TGTGCCAGCAGCTTAGTATTGGCTTCTAGCGGGGGGTCCTACAATGAGCAGTTCTTC	CASSLVLASSGGSYNEQFF	TRBD2	TRBJ2-1	NA	TRBV7-2
TGTGCCAGCAGCTTAGGCCAGATGGGAAACACCATATATTTT	CASSLGQMGNTIYF	NA	TRBJ1-3	NA	TRBV7-6
TGTGCCAGCTCACCAAGGCAGGAGAACACTGAAGCTTTCTTT	CASSPRQENTEAFF	NA	TRBJ1-1	NA	TRBV18
TGTGCCAGCAGTTTACCGCAGGGGCAAGTTCAGCCCCAGCATTTT	CASSLPQGQVQPQHF	NA	TRBJ1-5	NA	TRBV28
TGCGCCAGCAGCTACCTCGGGGCTGGTGGAGCTTTCTTT	CASSYLGAGGAFF	NA	TRBJ1-1	NA	TRBV4-1
TGTGCCAGCAGTGTTGAGGACGAGCAGTACTTC	CASSVEDEQYF	NA	TRBJ2-7	few	TRBV2
TGCAGCGTTGATAGCGGATCAGGGGGTGGCTACGAGCAGTACTTC	CSVDSGSGGGYEQYF	NA	TRBJ2-7	NA	TRBV29-1
TGCGCCAGCAGCCAGACTCGAGATACGCAGTATTTT	CASSQTRDTQYF	NA	TRBJ2-3	NA	TRBV5-1
TGTGCCAGCAGACGGGACAGCTACTCAGCCCAGCATTTT	CASRRDSYSAQHF	TRBD1	TRBJ1-5	few	TRBV28
TGTGCCAGCAGCTTAGGGGACAGAGTCTACGAGCAGTACTTC	CASSLGDRVYEQYF	TRBD1	TRBJ2-7	once	TRBV7-9
TGTGCCAGCAGCCCAACCCAGACAGGGGCGGAGACCCAGTACTTC	CASSPTQTGAETQYF	TRBD1	TRBJ2-5	once	TRBV7-8
TGTGCCAGCAGCTTAGCCCCTGGACAGGGGAGCAATCAGCCCCAGCATTTT	CASSLAPGQGSNQPQHF	TRBD1	TRBJ1-5	NA	TRBV7-9
TGCGCCAGCAGCTTCGGGGACCGACCACCCTACGAGCAGTACTTC	CASSFGDRPPYEQYF	NA	TRBJ2-7	NA	TRBV5-1
TGTGCCTGGGGGGAGGAGACCTATGGCTACACCTTC	CAWGEETYGYTF	NA	TRBJ1-2	few	TRBV30
TGTGCCAGCTCAGCAGGGTGGTCTCAGCCCCAGCATTTT	CASSAGWSQPQHF	NA	TRBJ1-5	NA	TRBV18
TGTGCCAGCAGAGGGACTTTCCAAGAGACCCAGCACTTC	CASRGTFQETQHF	NA	TRBJ2-5	NA	TRBV28
TGTGCCAGCAGCTCCGATAGCGGGAGGGGCACAGATACGCAGTATTTT	CASSSDSGRGTDTQYF	TRBD2	TRBJ2-3	NA	TRBV7-2
TGTGCCAGCAGCTTGGTCCTTTACAATGAGCAGTTCTTC	CASSLVLYNEQFF	NA	TRBJ2-1	NA	TRBV5-4
TGTGCCAGCAGCTCAGACTCGACAGGGGGGAAGCAGTACTTC	CASSSDSTGGKQYF	TRBD1	TRBJ2-7	once	TRBV7-2
TGTGCCAGCAGCCCTCCGGGAGTACTAGGCAATCAGCCCCAGCATTTT	CASSPPGVLGNQPQHF	NA	TRBJ1-5	NA	TRBV5-8
TGCGCCAGCAGCTTGGGTTCTGGGACAACTAGCACAGATACGCAGTATTTT	CASSLGSGTTSTDTQYF	NA	TRBJ2-3	NA	TRBV5-1
TGTGCCAGCGTGCCAGTTAGCAAAAACATTCAGTACTTC	CASVPVSKNIQYF	NA	TRBJ2-4	NA	TRBV28
TGTGCCAGCAGCTTACGAGATAATGAAAAACTGTTTTTT	CASSLRDNEKLFF	NA	TRBJ1-4	NA	TRBV7-2
TGTGCCATCAGTGAGAGGGGGACTCCAGCTTCCTCCTACAATGAGCAGTTCTTC	CAISERGTPASSYNEQFF	NA	TRBJ2-1	NA	TRBV10-3
TGTGCCAGCAGCTCCCAGACAGGGTTAAACACTGAAGCTTTCTTT	CASSSQTGLNTEAFF	TRBD1	TRBJ1-1	NA	TRBV11-2
TGTGCCAGCAGAATACCCAAACTAGCCAAAAACATTCAGTACTTC	CASRIPKLAKNIQYF	NA	TRBJ2-4	NA	TRBV7-3
TGTGCCAGCAGGCAGCCGAATCAAGAGACCCAGTACTTC	CASRQPNQETQYF	NA	TRBJ2-5	NA	TRBV6-1
TGCGCCAGCAGCTTGGATGGGGTCTCTAATGAAAAACTGTTTTTT	CASSLDGVSNEKLFF	NA	TRBJ1-4	NA	TRBV5-1
TGTGCCAGCAGCTTGACGACAGGGCGTCAGCCCCAGCATTTT	CASSLTTGRQPQHF	TRBD1	TRBJ1-5	NA	TRBV7-2
TGTGCCACCAGCACCGGACTAGCGGGAGGAAAAAGGGTAGGCACAGATACGCAGTATTTT	CATSTGLAGGKRVGTDTQYF	TRBD2	TRBJ2-3	NA	TRBV15
TGTGCCAGCAGCAAATTCGTGGTACACGTGAACACTGAAGCTTTCTTT	CASSKFVVHVNTEAFF	NA	TRBJ1-1	NA	TRBV21-1
TGTGCCAGCAGTCCCATGGGAGGTTGGTCACCCCTCCACTTT	CASSPMGGWSPLHF	NA	TRBJ1-6	few	TRBV27
TGTGCCAGCAGTCTACAGGGGGCTTTGGGCCAGCCCCAGCATTTT	CASSLQGALGQPQHF	TRBD1	TRBJ1-5	NA	TRBV6-1
TGTGCCAGCAGTGAAGAGGACTCCTATAATTCACCCCTCCACTTT	CASSEEDSYNSPLHF	NA	TRBJ1-6	few	TRBV2
TGTGCCAGCAGCTTGTCCCAGGTCTACGAGCAGTACTTC	CASSLSQVYEQYF	NA	TRBJ2-7	NA	TRBV5-6
TGTGCCAGCAGCGGACAGTCGATCACCGGGGAGCTGTTTTTT	CASSGQSITGELFF	NA	TRBJ2-2	NA	TRBV5-4
TGTGCCAGCAGCCCCACGACAGGGTTCAATCAGCCCCAGCATTTT	CASSPTTGFNQPQHF	TRBD1	TRBJ1-5	NA	TRBV5-5
TGTGCCACTACAGGGAACTATGGCTACACCTTC	CATTGNYGYTF	NA	TRBJ1-2	once	TRBV6-1